This T cell receptor beta chain was identified in a study of response to subunit inactivated influenza vaccine. A single record per CDR3 protein comes from TCRdb applying MiXCR to the RT-PCR reads. The table has 560,000 or so distinct CDR3 sequences, around 8% seen once. The CDR3 runs to 12 residues. In germline, CDR1 is KGHSH, CDR2 LQKENI. With regard to this clonotype: The germline gene is not matched at one end of the junction; a read error may be the cause.

The specimen comprised PBMCs from blood, sampled roughly 24 months after vaccination. This sequence joins TRBV18 and TRBJ2-5; unclear D gene. The origin of this receptor is a man between 50 and 75 years old who received an inactivated influenza vaccine. The CDR3: CASSPNDEIQYF. The DNA for the CDR3 is TGTGCCAGCTCACCAAACGATGAGATCCAGTACTTC.